A selection of T cell receptor beta chains follows, all from one sample in a study of blood T cell repertoires in COVID-19. Method: immunoSEQ multiplex PCR; TCRdb's copy keeps in-frame clones and lacks some. This table has about 180,000 clones, 86% appearing once. The sequencing input was PBMCs or T cells enriched from blood (not recorded which). The receptors stem from a woman in her thirties who had recovered from COVID-19. Both conserved end residues are trimmed from each CDR3.

j_gene	v_gene	CDR3aa
TRBJ1-5	TRBV28	ASSLTTGSNQPQH
TRBJ1-2	TRBV28	ASSPSYYGYT
TRBJ1-1	TRBV28	ASSFGGAGGMRTEAF
TRBJ2-4	TRBV19	ASSTQGTGRNIQY
TRBJ2-6	TRBV18	ASSPPGTGSSGANVLT
TRBJ2-2	TRBV27	ASSLGLGFELF
TRBJ1-5	TRBV2	ASSLGHSRHQPQH
TRBJ2-2	TRBV7-3	ASSPRNTGELF
TRBJ2-7	TRBV5-4	ASSSMTSGSLEQY
TRBJ1-1	TRBV5-6	ASSLRTGRVNTEAF
TRBJ2-3	TRBV4-2	ASSLTDTQY
TRBJ2-3	TRBV5-1	ASSLGLGGSDTDTQY
TRBJ2-1	TRBV5-4	ASSPRTSGIRNEQF
TRBJ1-3	TRBV28	ASRRAGNTIY
TRBJ2-3	TRBV28	ASNRDSPADTQY
TRBJ2-7	TRBV11-2	ASSLDRVPYEQY
TRBJ1-6	TRBV28	ASSLISLARGPFSPLH
TRBJ2-3	TRBV7-9	ASSLEGYTDTQY
TRBJ2-7	TRBV7-9	ASSPLSTSGSLNEQY
TRBJ1-1	TRBV18	ASSLPGQGPQGDVF
TRBJ2-1	TRBV28	ASVLGDTTYNEQF
TRBJ2-3	TRBV9	ASSVGFKSVNPDTQY
TRBJ2-7	TRBV5-5	ASSFAGATNYEQY
TRBJ1-2	TRBV10-3	AISQDSNYGYT
TRBJ2-7	TRBV18	ASSPPWTSEFSYEQY
TRBJ2-1	TRBV7-7	ASSLVPPSSGRAYNEQF
TRBJ2-1	TRBV7-9	ASSLGLLAGGQNGQF
TRBJ1-2	TRBV28	AAGQGWGYGYT
TRBJ1-1	TRBV7-3	ASSAGSNTEAF
TRBJ2-6	TRBV18	ASSPGRGPLSGANVLT
TRBJ2-7	TRBV27	ASSPITTFGSSYEQY
TRBJ2-6	TRBV24-1	ATSDLQNPGAGANVLT
TRBJ2-7	TRBV6-5	ASNTAGLSYEQY
TRBJ2-1	TRBV29-1	SVEWRGDNEQF
TRBJ1-6	TRBV6-5	ASSLGSSYNSPLH
TRBJ2-2	TRBV2	ASSVVAENTGELF
TRBJ1-2	TRBV5-1	ASSLTSGSYGYT
TRBJ1-2	TRBV30	AWSGLLTNYGYT
TRBJ1-1	TRBV28	ASRTGGTEAF
TRBJ2-2	TRBV6-4	ASSDTGEAGELF
TRBJ2-7	TRBV10-3	AISENEETGEQY
TRBJ1-2	TRBV19	ASSPWTGDYGYT
TRBJ2-5	TRBV7-9	ASSWGVLPQETQY
TRBJ1-6	TRBV2	ASSPNREMYNSPLH
TRBJ2-2	TRBV14	ASSQELAANTGELF
TRBJ2-2	TRBV27	ASSRGSGELF
TRBJ1-3	TRBV10-3	AIRQVSGNTIY
TRBJ1-2	TRBV4-1	ASSQAGVRDDYGYT
TRBJ2-3	TRBV28	ASSSTRTSGRGDTQY